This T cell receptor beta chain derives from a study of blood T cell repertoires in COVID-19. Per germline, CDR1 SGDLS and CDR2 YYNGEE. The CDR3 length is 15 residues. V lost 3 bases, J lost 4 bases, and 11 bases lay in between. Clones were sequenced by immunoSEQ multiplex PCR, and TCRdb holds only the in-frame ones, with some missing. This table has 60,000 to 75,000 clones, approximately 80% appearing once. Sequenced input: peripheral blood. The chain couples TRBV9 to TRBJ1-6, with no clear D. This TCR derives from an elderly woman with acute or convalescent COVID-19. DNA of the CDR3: TGTGCCAGCAGCGGAGGAGCGGCTTATAATTCACCCCTCCACTTT. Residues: CASSGGAAYNSPLHF.